The entry below describes one TCR beta chain. The data belong to a study of T-cell reconstitution after alpha-beta-depleted transplantation in children. Unique molecular identifiers were built into the TCRbeta library. Using its own MiXCR run on the PCR reads, TCRdb lists one record per CDR3 protein. The table records fewer than 550,000 distinct CDR3 sequences, about a tenth of them present only once. J gave up 2 bases and V 4 bases, and 4 bases lay outside the gene matches. Germline loops: CDR1 GTSNPN, CDR2 SVGIG (reference sequence). The CDR3 is made up of 13 amino acids. The sequencing used PBMCs from the stem cell graft donor, collected from the stem cell graft. The gene calls are TRBV30 and TRBJ1-1; TRBD1 agrees at 7 bases. The clonotype was recovered from a human donor who donated a stem cell graft to a child with acute myeloid leukemia. The CDR3 region has the DNA TGTGCCTGGAACGGACAGGCAAACACTGAAGCTTTCTTT. It codes for CAWNGQANTEAFF.